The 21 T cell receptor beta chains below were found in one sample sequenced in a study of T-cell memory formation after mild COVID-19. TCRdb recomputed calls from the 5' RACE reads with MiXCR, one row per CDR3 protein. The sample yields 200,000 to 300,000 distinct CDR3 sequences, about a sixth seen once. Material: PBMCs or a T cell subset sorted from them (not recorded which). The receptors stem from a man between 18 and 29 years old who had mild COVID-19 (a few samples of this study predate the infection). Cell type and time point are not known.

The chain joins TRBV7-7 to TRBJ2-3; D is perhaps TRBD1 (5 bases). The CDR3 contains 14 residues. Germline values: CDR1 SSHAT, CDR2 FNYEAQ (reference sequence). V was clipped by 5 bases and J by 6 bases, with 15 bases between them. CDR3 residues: CASSDRYAGDTQYF. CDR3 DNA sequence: TGTGCCAGCAGCGATCGATACGCAGGGGATACGCAGTATTTT.

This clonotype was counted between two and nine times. This chain's CDR3 is CSAEGASTDTQYF. The CDR3 DNA sequence: TGCAGTGCGGAGGGGGCGAGCACAGATACGCAGTATTTT. The chain recombines TRBV20-1 with TRBJ2-3, with a weak D call TRBD1 (7 bases). The CDR3 contains 13 residues. The V end lost 6 bases, the J end lost 0 bases, and 10 bases lay between the germline ends. Germline CDR1 and CDR2: DFQATT and SNEGSKA (reference sequence).

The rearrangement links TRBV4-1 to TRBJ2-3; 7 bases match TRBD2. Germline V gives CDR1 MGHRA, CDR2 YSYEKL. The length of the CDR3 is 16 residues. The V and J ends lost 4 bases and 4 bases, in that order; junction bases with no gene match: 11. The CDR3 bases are TGCGCCAGCAGCCCTCGAGGAGCGGGGCTCTCAGATACGCAGTATTTT. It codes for CASSPRGAGLSDTQYF.

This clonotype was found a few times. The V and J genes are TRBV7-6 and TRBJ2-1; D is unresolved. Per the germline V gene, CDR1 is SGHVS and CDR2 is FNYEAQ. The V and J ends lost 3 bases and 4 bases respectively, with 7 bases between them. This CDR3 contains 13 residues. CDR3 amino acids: CASSFDGYNEQFF. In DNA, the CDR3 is TGTGCCAGCAGCTTCGACGGTTACAATGAGCAGTTCTTC.

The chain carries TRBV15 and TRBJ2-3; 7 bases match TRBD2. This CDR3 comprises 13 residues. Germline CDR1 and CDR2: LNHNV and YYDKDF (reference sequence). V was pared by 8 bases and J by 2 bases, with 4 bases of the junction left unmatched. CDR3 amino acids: CATSSGLTDTQYF. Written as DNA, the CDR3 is TGTGCCACCTCTAGCGGCCTCACAGATACGCAGTATTTT.

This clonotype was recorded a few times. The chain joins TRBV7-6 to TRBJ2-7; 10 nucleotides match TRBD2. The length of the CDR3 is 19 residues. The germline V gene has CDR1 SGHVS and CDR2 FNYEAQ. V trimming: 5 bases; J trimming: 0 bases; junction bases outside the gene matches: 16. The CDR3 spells CASSASGLAVSQGSYEQYV. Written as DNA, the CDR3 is TGTGCCAGCAGCGCGTCCGGACTAGCGGTTTCCCAGGGCTCCTACGAGCAGTACGTC.

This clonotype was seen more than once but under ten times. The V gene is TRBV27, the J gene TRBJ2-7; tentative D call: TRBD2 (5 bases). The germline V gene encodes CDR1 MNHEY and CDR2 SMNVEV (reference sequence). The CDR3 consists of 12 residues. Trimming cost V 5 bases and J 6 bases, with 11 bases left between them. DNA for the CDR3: TGTGCCAGCAGTCTCGGGGTGGGCGAGCAGTACTTC. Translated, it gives CASSLGVGEQYF.

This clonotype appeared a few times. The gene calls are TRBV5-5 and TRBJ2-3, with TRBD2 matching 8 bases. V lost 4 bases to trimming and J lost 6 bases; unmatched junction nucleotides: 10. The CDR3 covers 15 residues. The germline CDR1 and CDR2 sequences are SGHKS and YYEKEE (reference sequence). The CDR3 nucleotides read TGTGCCAGCAGCCCTGTCTCGGGGGGGCGGGATACGCAGTATTTT. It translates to CASSPVSGGRDTQYF.

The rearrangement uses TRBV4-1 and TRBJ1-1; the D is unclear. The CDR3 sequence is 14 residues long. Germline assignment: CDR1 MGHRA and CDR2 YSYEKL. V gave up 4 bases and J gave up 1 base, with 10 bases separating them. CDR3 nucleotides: TGCGCCAGCAGCCCAAGCCGGGGGAACACTGAAGCTTTCTTT. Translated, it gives CASSPSRGNTEAFF.

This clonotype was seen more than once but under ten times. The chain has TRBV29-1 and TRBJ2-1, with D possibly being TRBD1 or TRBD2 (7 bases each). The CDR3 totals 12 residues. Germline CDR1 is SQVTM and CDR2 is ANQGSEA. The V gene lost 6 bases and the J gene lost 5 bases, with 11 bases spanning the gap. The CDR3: CSVRGGNNEQFF. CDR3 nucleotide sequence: TGCAGCGTCAGGGGGGGGAACAATGAGCAGTTCTTC.

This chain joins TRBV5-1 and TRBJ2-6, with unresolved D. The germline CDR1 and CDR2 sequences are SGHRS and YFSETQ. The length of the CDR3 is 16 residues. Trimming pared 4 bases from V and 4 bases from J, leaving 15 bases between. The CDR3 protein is CASSPDGSLGANVLTF. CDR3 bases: TGCGCCAGCAGCCCGGACGGTTCCCTCGGGGCCAACGTCCTGACTTTC.

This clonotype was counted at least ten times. The CDR3 is CASSSSGNYGYTF. CDR3 nucleotides: TGTGCCAGCAGTTCATCAGGAAACTATGGCTACACCTTC. This chain links TRBV6-5 with TRBJ1-2; D not certain. Trimming cost V 4 bases and J 2 bases, with 8 bases left between them. The CDR3 is 13 amino acids. The germline gives CDR1 MNHEY, CDR2 SVGAGI.

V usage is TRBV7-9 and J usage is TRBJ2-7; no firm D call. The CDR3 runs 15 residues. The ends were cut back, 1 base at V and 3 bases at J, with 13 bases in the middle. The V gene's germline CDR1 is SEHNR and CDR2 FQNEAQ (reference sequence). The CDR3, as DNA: TGTGCCAGCAGCTTAGGGTCAGCGCAGGTCTACGAGCAGTACTTC. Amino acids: CASSLGSAQVYEQYF.

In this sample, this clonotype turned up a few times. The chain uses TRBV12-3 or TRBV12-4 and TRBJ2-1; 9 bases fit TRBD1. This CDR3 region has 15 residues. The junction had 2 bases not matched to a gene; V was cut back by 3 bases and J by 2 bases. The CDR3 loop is CASSFDRGTYNEQFF. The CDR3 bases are TGTGCCAGCAGTTTCGACAGGGGGACCTACAATGAGCAGTTCTTC.

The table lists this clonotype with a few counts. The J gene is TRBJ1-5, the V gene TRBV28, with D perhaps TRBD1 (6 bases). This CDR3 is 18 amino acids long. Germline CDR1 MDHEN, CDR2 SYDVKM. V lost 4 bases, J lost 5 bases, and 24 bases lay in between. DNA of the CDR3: TGTGCCAGCAGTTCCTATTCCGGGGGGCTGGACCTTCATCAGCCCCAGCATTTT. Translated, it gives CASSSYSGGLDLHQPQHF.

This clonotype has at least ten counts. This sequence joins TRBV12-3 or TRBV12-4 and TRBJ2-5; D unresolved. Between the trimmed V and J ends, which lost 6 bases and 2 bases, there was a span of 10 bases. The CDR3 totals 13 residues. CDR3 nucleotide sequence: TGTGCCAGCAGGCTCAACGGGCAAGAGACCCAGTACTTC. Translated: CASRLNGQETQYF.

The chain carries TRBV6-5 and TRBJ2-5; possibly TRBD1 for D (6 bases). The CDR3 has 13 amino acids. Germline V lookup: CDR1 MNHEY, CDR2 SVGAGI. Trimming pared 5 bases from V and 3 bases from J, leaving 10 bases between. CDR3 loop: CASSEQGKETQYF. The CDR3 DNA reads TGTGCCAGCAGTGAACAGGGAAAAGAGACCCAGTACTTC.

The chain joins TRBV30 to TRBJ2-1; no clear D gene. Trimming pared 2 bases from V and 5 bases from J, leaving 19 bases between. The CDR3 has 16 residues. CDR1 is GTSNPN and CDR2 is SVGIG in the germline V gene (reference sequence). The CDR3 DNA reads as TGTGCCTGGAGTTCCCCTCGAACGACTGATAACAATGAGCAGTTCTTC. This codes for CAWSSPRTTDNNEQFF.

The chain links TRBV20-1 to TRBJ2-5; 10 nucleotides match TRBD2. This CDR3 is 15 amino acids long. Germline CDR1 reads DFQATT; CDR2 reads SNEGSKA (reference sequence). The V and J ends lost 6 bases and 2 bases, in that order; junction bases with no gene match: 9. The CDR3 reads CSALNPGLAQETQYF. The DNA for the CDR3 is TGCAGTGCCTTGAACCCGGGACTAGCGCAAGAGACCCAGTACTTC.

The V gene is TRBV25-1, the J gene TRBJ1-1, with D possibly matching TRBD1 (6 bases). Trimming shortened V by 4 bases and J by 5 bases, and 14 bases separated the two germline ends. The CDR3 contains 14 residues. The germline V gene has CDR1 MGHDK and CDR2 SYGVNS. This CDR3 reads CASSVPGAETEAFF. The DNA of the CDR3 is TGTGCCAGCAGTGTTCCAGGGGCGGAAACTGAAGCTTTCTTT. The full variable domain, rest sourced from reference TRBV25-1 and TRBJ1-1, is EADIYQTPRYLVIGTGKKITLECSQTMGHDKMYWYQQDPGMELHLIHYSYGVNSTEKGDLSSESTVSRIRTEHFPLTLESARPSHTSQYLCASSVPGAETEAFFGQGTRLTVV.

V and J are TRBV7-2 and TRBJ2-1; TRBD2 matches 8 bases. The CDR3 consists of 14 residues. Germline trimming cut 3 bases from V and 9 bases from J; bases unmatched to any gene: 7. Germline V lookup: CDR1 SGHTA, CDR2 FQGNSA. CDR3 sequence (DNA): TGTGCCAGCAGCTTTGCGACTAGCGTTGGTGAGCAGTTCTTC. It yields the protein CASSFATSVGEQFF.